The source of this T cell receptor (beta chain) is a study of cytomegalovirus exposure and HLA in healthy donors. 60 Vbeta and 13 Jbeta primers were used in PCR. Assay used: immunoSEQ multiplex PCR; TCRdb lists only in-frame clones, some missing. The data hold over 150,000 clones, with about four fifths observed a single time. Details on this clone: Its antigen is as yet unknown.

General observations from the study: Usually a TCR sequence was rare, but some public TCRs were found in many donors.

Trimming removed 3 bases at V and 2 bases at J, with 15 bases between. CDR3 length: 15 amino acids. The V gene's germline CDR1 is SQVTM and CDR2 ANQGSEA. This TCR was recovered from a boy aged 2 to 9 in good health and CMV-seronegative. Material: PBMCs. This chain joins TRBV29-1 and TRBJ2-3, with no clear D. The CDR3 coding sequence is TGCAGCGTTGAGTCGGCTCCAGGTGACACAGATACGCAGTATTTT. It specifies CSVESAPGDTDTQYF.